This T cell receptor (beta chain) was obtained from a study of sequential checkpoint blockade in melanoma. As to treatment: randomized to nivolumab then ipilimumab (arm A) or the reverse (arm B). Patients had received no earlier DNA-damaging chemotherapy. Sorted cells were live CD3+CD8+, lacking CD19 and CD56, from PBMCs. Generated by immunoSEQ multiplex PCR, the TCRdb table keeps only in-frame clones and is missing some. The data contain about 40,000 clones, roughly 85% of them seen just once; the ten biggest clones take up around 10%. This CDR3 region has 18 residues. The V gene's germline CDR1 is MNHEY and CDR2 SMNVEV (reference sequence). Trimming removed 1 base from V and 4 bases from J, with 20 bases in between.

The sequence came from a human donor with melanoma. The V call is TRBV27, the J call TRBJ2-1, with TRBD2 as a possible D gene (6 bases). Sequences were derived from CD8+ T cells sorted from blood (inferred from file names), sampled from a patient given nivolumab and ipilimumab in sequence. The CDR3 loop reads CASSLWRPGLKLYNEQFF. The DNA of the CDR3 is TGTGCCAGCAGTTTATGGCGCCCGGGACTCAAACTTTACAATGAGCAGTTCTTC.